What follows describes a single TCR beta chain. Here immunoSEQ multiplex PCR was the method, and the copy in TCRdb shows in-frame clones only, minus some. The profile shows more than 85,000 clones, 65% to 80% of them singletons. Trimming at V came to 2 bases and at J to 2 bases, leaving 2 bases not matched to a gene. CDR3 length: 13 residues. The germline V gene encodes CDR1 GTSNPN and CDR2 SVGIG (reference sequence). This record comes from a study of blood T cell repertoires in COVID-19. About the research overall: Material from acute and convalescent COVID-19 was sourced from the United States, Italy and Spain.

The source of this sequence is an older woman with acute or convalescent COVID-19. The chain links TRBV30 to TRBJ1-2; 7 nucleotides agree with TRBD1. The sequenced sample consisted of peripheral blood. In DNA form, the CDR3 reads TGTGCCTGGAGTCAACAGGGGAACTATGGCTACACCTTC. Amino acid sequence: CAWSQQGNYGYTF. Complete variable domain (other parts from reference TRBV30 and TRBJ1-2): SQTIHQWPATLVQPVGSPLSLECTVEGTSNPNLYWYRQAAGRGLQLLFYSVGIGQISSEVPQNLSASRPQDRQFILSSKKLLLSDSGFYLCAWSQQGNYGYTFGSGTRLTVV.